This is a list of T cell receptor beta chains from one sample in a study of cytomegalovirus exposure and HLA in healthy donors. This table comes from immunoSEQ multiplex PCR, and its TCRdb copy is limited to in-frame clones, with some not included. The table records roughly 180,000 clones, 79% of them present only once. The sequencing input was PBMCs. All receptors come from a girl under 18 in good health and CMV-seropositive. Each CDR3 is given with its conserved first and last residue. A D gene is named only where the DNA matches it firmly. Size tells how often a clone was seen (once, few, many) or the class of an expanded clone, and some rows leave it out.

D gene	V gene	clone size	J gene	CDR3 protein	CDR3 DNA
NA	TRBV7-9	NA	TRBJ2-5	CASSSSLWGGRTSQETQYF	TGTGCCAGCAGCTCCTCACTTTGGGGGGGGCGAACCTCGCAAGAGACCCAGTACTTC
NA	TRBV6-6	few	TRBJ2-1	CASSPGGQEQFF	TGTGCCAGCAGCCCCGGGGGGCAGGAGCAGTTCTTC
TRBD1	TRBV7-9	once	TRBJ1-6	CAITGVQVGESYNSPLHF	TGTGCCATCACAGGGGTCCAAGTGGGAGAATCCTATAATTCACCCCTCCACTTT
TRBD1	TRBV5-3	NA	TRBJ2-7	CARRGDSAYEQYF	TGTGCCAGAAGGGGGGACAGTGCCTACGAGCAGTACTTC
NA	TRBV7-8	NA	TRBJ2-5	CASSPTPNTQVETQYF	TGTGCCAGCAGCCCGACCCCAAACACCCAGGTGGAGACCCAGTACTTC
TRBD1	TRBV2	NA	TRBJ1-6	CASSEGQGVSPLHF	TGTGCCAGCAGTGAAGGTCAGGGGGTGTCACCCCTCCACTTT
NA	TRBV4-1	NA	TRBJ2-5	CASSQGSGGRETQYF	TGCGCCAGCAGCCAGGGGTCGGGGGGCCGAGAGACCCAGTACTTC
NA	TRBV2	NA	TRBJ1-6	CANGEGDSPLHF	TGTGCCAACGGGGAGGGGGATTCACCCCTCCACTTT
TRBD1	TRBV18	once	TRBJ2-7	CASSRDRGPYEQYF	TGTGCCAGCTCTAGGGACAGGGGACCCTACGAGCAGTACTTC
NA	TRBV19	NA	TRBJ1-2	CASSAGRTGAGYTF	TGTGCCAGTAGTGCGGGACGGACCGGCGCGGGCTACACCTTC
TRBD1	TRBV27	NA	TRBJ1-1	CVTLRPGTGTTEAFF	TGTGTCACCCTACGCCCCGGGACAGGGACCACTGAAGCTTTCTTT
NA	TRBV11-3	NA	TRBJ1-2	CASSLDSFGYTF	TGTGCCAGCAGCTTAGATTCGTTTGGCTACACCTTC
TRBD1	TRBV4-3	NA	TRBJ2-1	CASSLGAGGFNEQFF	TGCGCCAGCAGCCTCGGGGCAGGGGGCTTCAATGAGCAGTTCTTC
NA	TRBV12-5	NA	TRBJ2-3	CASGNRGGNTDTQYF	TGTGCTAGTGGTAATCGAGGGGGTAACACAGATACGCAGTATTTT
TRBD2	TRBV6-1	few	TRBJ2-1	CASSGVASGGYEQFF	TGTGCCAGCAGTGGTGTGGCTAGCGGGGGCTATGAGCAGTTCTTC
TRBD1	TRBV7-2	NA	TRBJ1-3	CASSSGQASSGNTIYF	TGTGCCAGCAGCTCGGGACAGGCCAGCTCTGGAAACACCATATATTTT
NA	TRBV9	once	TRBJ2-7	CASSVGVTAYEQYF	TGTGCCAGCAGCGTAGGAGTTACGGCCTACGAGCAGTACTTC
NA	TRBV10-3	NA	TRBJ2-7	CAIRRGETSGSYEQYF	TGTGCCATCCGACGCGGCGAGACCTCGGGGTCCTACGAGCAGTACTTC
NA	TRBV19	NA	TRBJ2-7	CASSITLTGRYEQYF	TGTGCCAGTAGTATAACCCTGACAGGCAGGTACGAGCAGTACTTC
NA	TRBV13	NA	TRBJ2-7	CASSFNRAGVHSYEQYF	TGTGCCAGCAGCTTTAACAGGGCGGGGGTTCACTCCTACGAGCAGTACTTC
NA	TRBV19	NA	TRBJ2-5	CASKDSQETQYF	TGTGCCAGCAAGGACTCCCAAGAGACCCAGTACTTC
NA	TRBV12-2	once	TRBJ2-3	CASRSKTESTDTQYF	TGTGCAAGTCGCTCCAAGACAGAGAGCACAGATACGCAGTATTTT
TRBD1	TRBV9	NA	TRBJ1-2	CASTTGQGVRGYTF	TGTGCCAGCACTACTGGACAGGGGGTACGTGGCTACACCTTC
NA	TRBV7-9	NA	TRBJ2-1	CASGGIRSYNEQFF	TGTGCCAGCGGGGGGATTCGTTCCTACAATGAGCAGTTCTTC
TRBD1	TRBV15	once	TRBJ1-5	CATSRGDRVYSNQPQHF	TGTGCCACCAGCAGAGGGGACAGGGTCTATAGCAATCAGCCCCAGCATTTT
TRBD2	TRBV9	once	TRBJ2-1	CASSEGLAGSNEQFF	TGTGCCAGCAGCGAGGGACTAGCGGGGAGCAATGAGCAGTTCTTC
TRBD2	TRBV10-1	few	TRBJ2-7	CASSSGGAYEQYF	TGCGCCAGCAGTAGCGGGGGGGCCTACGAGCAGTACTTC
NA	TRBV20-1	NA	TRBJ1-1	CILRRNTEAFF	TGCATCCTTCGTCGGAACACTGAAGCTTTCTTT
TRBD1	TRBV5-8	NA	TRBJ1-5	CASSSLQDRGHVQPQHF	TGTGCCAGCAGCTCACTACAGGACAGGGGGCATGTTCAGCCCCAGCATTTT
TRBD2	TRBV12-5	few	TRBJ2-3	CASGLVLKGSGHPADTQYF	TGTGCTAGTGGTTTGGTACTAAAAGGTAGCGGGCACCCGGCAGATACGCAGTATTTT
NA	TRBV7-2	NA	TRBJ1-6	CASSPVYNSPLHF	TGTGCCAGCAGCCCCGTATATAATTCACCCCTCCACTTT
TRBD2	TRBV2	NA	TRBJ2-7	CASSDLLAGANYEQYF	TGTGCCAGCAGTGACCTTCTAGCGGGGGCTAACTACGAGCAGTACTTC
NA	TRBV4-3	NA	TRBJ2-7	CASSQDQGTYEQYF	TGCGCCAGCAGCCAAGACCAGGGCACCTACGAGCAGTACTTC
TRBD2	TRBV7-8	NA	TRBJ2-1	CASSTTSGGSYNEQFF	TGTGCCAGCAGCACGACTAGCGGGGGCTCCTACAATGAGCAGTTCTTC
TRBD2	TRBV19	few	TRBJ2-5	CASRIGGTSGGQETQYF	TGTGCCAGTAGGATTGGGGGGACTAGCGGGGGACAAGAGACCCAGTACTTC
NA	TRBV4-2	few	TRBJ2-2	CASSQDFSAGELFF	TGTGCCAGCAGCCAAGATTTTTCCGCCGGGGAGCTGTTTTTT
NA	TRBV2	few	TRBJ1-2	CASSPGEVNYGYTF	TGTGCCAGCAGCCCAGGGGAAGTTAACTATGGCTACACCTTC
NA	TRBV2	NA	TRBJ1-4	CASSADPFTGPTNEKLFF	TGTGCCAGCAGTGCTGACCCATTCACTGGGCCTACTAATGAAAAACTGTTTTTT
TRBD1	TRBV2	NA	TRBJ2-7	CASAEGWTGTYEQYF	TGTGCCAGCGCCGAAGGGTGGACAGGGACCTACGAGCAGTACTTC
NA	TRBV5-6	NA	TRBJ2-6	CASSLGHEGANVLTF	TGTGCCAGCAGCTTGGGACACGAAGGGGCCAACGTCCTGACTTTC